These 25 T cell receptor beta chains came from one sample sequenced in a study of pediatric ulcerative colitis. Clones were read by immunoSEQ multiplex PCR, and TCRdb kept only the in-frame ones, dropping some. The sample lists some 40,000 clones, 65% to 85% occurring once. The rectum was sampled with one to two pinch biopsies at colonoscopy. The specimen sequenced was gut tissue. The source is a boy younger than 18 with severe ulcerative colitis.

The chain is built from TRBV18 and TRBJ1-2, with a possible D match to TRBD1 (6 bases). Trimming removed 5 bases from V and 5 bases from J, with 9 bases in between. Per the germline V gene, CDR1 is KGHSH and CDR2 is LQKENI. This CDR3 has 12 amino acids. The DNA for the CDR3 is TGTGCCAGCTCATCGGGGGCGTATGGCTACACCTTC. This sequence encodes CASSSGAYGYTF.

The chain combines TRBV12-5 with TRBJ2-3; D is undetermined. In germline, CDR1 is LGHNT, CDR2 FRNRAP. The CDR3 is made up of 14 amino acids. V lost 0 bases and J 1 base, leaving 5 bases between the germline ends. The CDR3 loop is CASGLVPGTDTQYF. The CDR3 coding sequence is TGTGCTAGTGGTTTGGTCCCCGGCACAGATACGCAGTATTTT.

This chain uses TRBV7-6 with TRBJ1-1, with D perhaps matching TRBD1 (6 bases). Germline V CDR1 and CDR2: SGHVS, FNYEAQ. CDR3 size: 17 residues. Trimming removed 5 bases from V and 0 bases from J, with 19 bases in between. The DNA for the CDR3 is TGTGCCAGCAGCCCACCTAGTACAGGGATTATGAACACTGAAGCTTTCTTT. Translation gives CASSPPSTGIMNTEAFF.

The J gene is TRBJ2-7, the V gene TRBV27; tentative D call: TRBD1 (6 bases). Germline V CDR1 and CDR2: MNHEY, SMNVEV (reference sequence). This CDR3 has 13 residues. With 3 bases removed from V and 4 bases from J, the gap between germline ends came to 10 bases. The CDR3 sequence is CASSFRGQYEQYF. CDR3 DNA sequence: TGTGCCAGCAGTTTTAGAGGACAGTACGAGCAGTACTTC.

V and J are TRBV2 and TRBJ1-3, with D possibly being TRBD1 (5 bases). Germline V CDR1 and CDR2: SNHLY, FYNNEI. The CDR3 totals 15 residues. V lost 7 bases and J 3 bases, leaving 16 bases between the germline ends. The CDR3, as DNA: TGTGCCAGCACCCCGGCGGGACGGAATGGAAACACCATATATTTT. Protein sequence: CASTPAGRNGNTIYF.

The CDR3 DNA sequence: TGTGCCAGCACTATCCAGGGGAACTATGGCTACACCTTC. As protein: CASTIQGNYGYTF. The chain has TRBV6-1 and TRBJ1-2; possibly TRBD1 for D (6 bases). The CDR3 length is 13 residues. The germline V and J ends were trimmed by 7 bases and 2 bases, with 11 bases remaining between them. CDR1 MNHNS and CDR2 SASEGT come from the germline V gene.

This clone was seen only a few times. The J gene is TRBJ1-4, the V gene TRBV4-2; 8 bases are shared with TRBD1. The CDR3 covers 14 residues. V trimming: 4 bases; J trimming: 7 bases; junction bases outside the gene matches: 5. Per the germline V gene, CDR1 is LGHNA and CDR2 is YNFKEQ. The DNA for the CDR3 is TGTGCCAGCAGCCCAGGGGGCAGGGGTGAAAAACTGTTTTTT. Translated: CASSPGGRGEKLFF.

The rearrangement links TRBV27 to TRBJ1-5; no reliable D call. The CDR3 has 15 amino acids. The V and J ends lost 5 bases and 2 bases respectively, with 13 bases between them. Germline V gene sequence: CDR1 MNHEY, CDR2 SMNVEV (reference sequence). This CDR3 reads CASSPTSYGNQPQHF. CDR3 DNA sequence: TGTGCCAGCAGTCCCACCTCCTATGGCAATCAGCCCCAGCATTTT.

The rearrangement uses TRBV28 and TRBJ2-1; TRBD2 matches at 8 bases. The junction had 9 bases not matched to a gene; V was cut back by 7 bases and J by 4 bases. Germline values: CDR1 MDHEN, CDR2 SYDVKM. This CDR3 is built from 15 residues. The CDR3 DNA reads as TGTGCCAGCAATTCCGGGGGGGCCTCATACAATGAGCAGTTCTTC. Protein sequence: CASNSGGASYNEQFF.

The rearrangement links TRBV5-1 to TRBJ2-5; D may be TRBD1 (7 bases). Germline V gives CDR1 SGHRS, CDR2 YFSETQ. Trimming stripped 3 bases from V and 0 bases from J, with 12 bases between. The CDR3 contains 15 residues. CDR3 loop: CASSSPGGYQETQYF. DNA for the CDR3: TGCGCCAGCAGCTCCCCAGGGGGGTACCAAGAGACCCAGTACTTC.

V usage is TRBV29-1 and J usage is TRBJ1-1; 8 bases map to TRBD1. CDR3 length: 13 residues. The junction had 8 bases not matched to a gene; V was cut back by 7 bases and J by 4 bases. Germline V gene data show CDR1 as SQVTM and CDR2 as ANQGSEA. CDR3 loop: CSACPDRATEAFF. DNA of the CDR3: TGCAGCGCCTGTCCGGACAGGGCCACTGAAGCTTTCTTT.

This chain joins TRBV5-1 and TRBJ2-7; 8 positions agree with TRBD1. This CDR3 is 16 amino acids long. From germline, CDR1 is SGHRS and CDR2 YFSETQ. With 4 bases clipped from V and 5 bases from J, the junction kept 14 bases outside the gene matches. CDR3: CASSATVGQGFNEQYF. Here the CDR3 DNA reads TGCGCCAGCAGCGCTACCGTAGGACAGGGTTTCAACGAGCAGTACTTC.

The genes are TRBV11-2 and TRBJ2-5, with TRBD1 as a possible D gene (6 bases). Germline loops: CDR1 SGHAT, CDR2 FQNNGV. CDR3 size: 15 residues. V gave up 5 bases and J gave up 5 bases, with 18 bases separating them. The CDR3, as DNA: TGTGCCAGCAGCCCTCGACAGGACCTAACCGAGACCCAGTACTTC. Its protein is CASSPRQDLTETQYF.

The chain couples TRBV6-1 to TRBJ2-7, with D unclear. V lost 1 base to trimming and J lost 2 bases, with 6 bases between them. Germline lookup yields CDR1 MNHNS and CDR2 SASEGT. CDR3 length: 13 amino acids. The CDR3 DNA is TGTGCCAGCAGTGAAGGGGTTGCCTACGAGCAGTACTTC. Protein sequence: CASSEGVAYEQYF.

In this sample, this clone turned up once. The chain joins TRBV10-3 to TRBJ2-5; no definite D call. The CDR3 loop spans 13 amino acids. V was cut by 3 bases and J by 4 bases, with 9 bases left in between. CDR1 is ENHRY and CDR2 is SYGVKD in the germline V gene. The CDR3 DNA reads TGTGCCATCAGTGATGTCCGCAGAGAGACCCAGTACTTC. It yields the protein CAISDVRRETQYF.

This sequence joins TRBV4-1 and TRBJ2-7, with a tentative D call TRBD1 (5 bases). The CDR3 consists of 12 residues. V lost 0 bases and J 7 bases, leaving 7 bases between the germline ends. CDR1 is MGHRA, CDR2 YSYEKL, per germline. CDR3 in DNA: TGCGCCAGCAGCCAAGATCCAGGGGAGCAGTACTTC. Translating it yields CASSQDPGEQYF.

The rearrangement uses TRBV28 and TRBJ1-2; TRBD1 aligns across 7 bases. This CDR3 is built from 14 residues. V dropped 5 bases and J dropped 8; count of bases not matched to a gene: 11. Germline V CDR1 and CDR2: MDHEN, SYDVKM. Here the CDR3 DNA reads TGTGCCAGCAGTCCAAACAGGGGAGTGAGCGGCTACACCTTC. It is translated as CASSPNRGVSGYTF.

The V and J genes are TRBV7-9 and TRBJ1-3; no reliable D call. Per germline, CDR1 SEHNR and CDR2 FQNEAQ (reference sequence). V dropped 5 bases and J dropped 2 bases, with 10 bases sitting between them. This CDR3 has 14 amino acids. CDR3 nucleotide sequence: TGTGCCAGCAGCCCCGTTCAAACTGGAAACACCATATATTTT. Encoded protein: CASSPVQTGNTIYF.

The chain carries TRBV10-3 and TRBJ1-5; D unclear. V lost 10 bases and J lost 4, with 23 bases in between. From germline, CDR1 is ENHRY and CDR2 SYGVKD. The CDR3 runs 16 residues. Here the CDR3 DNA reads TGTGCCACATGTAATGTTGGGCCCAACGGGAATCAGCCCCAGCATTTT. Its protein product is CATCNVGPNGNQPQHF.

V gene TRBV7-9 combines with J gene TRBJ2-3; TRBD2 aligns across 8 bases. J was trimmed by 2 bases and V by 4 bases; bases with no gene match: 8. This CDR3 is 16 amino acids long. From germline, CDR1 is SEHNR and CDR2 FQNEAQ (reference sequence). CDR3 sequence reads: CASSSVAGSLTDTQYF. Written as DNA, the CDR3 is TGTGCCAGCAGCTCCGTAGCGGGGAGCCTCACAGATACGCAGTATTTT.

The count of this clone is one. The V call is TRBV5-1, the J call TRBJ2-1; D is possibly TRBD2 (5 bases). This CDR3 is 15 amino acids long. Germline V gene sequence: CDR1 SGHRS, CDR2 YFSETQ. V was clipped by 5 bases and J by 7 bases, with 19 bases between them. DNA of the CDR3: TGCGCCAGCAGTCAGGAGGCCGGAACGTTGAATGAGCAGTTCTTC. Protein product: CASSQEAGTLNEQFF.

The V gene is TRBV5-6, the J gene TRBJ1-1; D is unresolved. Trimming shortened V by 6 bases and J by 4 bases, and 13 bases separated the two germline ends. The CDR3 runs to 13 residues. CDR1 and CDR2 from the germline V gene are SGHDT and YYEEEE. Here the CDR3 DNA reads TGTGCCAGCAACCTTATTACGAGCACTGAAGCTTTCTTT. Translation gives CASNLITSTEAFF.

This clone showed up just once. The chain uses TRBV19 and TRBJ1-2; no definite D call. The germline gives CDR1 LNHDA, CDR2 SQIVND (reference sequence). V was trimmed by 7 bases and J by 0 bases, leaving 6 bases between them. The CDR3 has 12 residues. CDR3: CASNTANYGYTF. The CDR3 DNA sequence: TGTGCCAGTAATACAGCTAACTATGGCTACACCTTC.

The genes are TRBV5-4 and TRBJ2-6; D unclear. The CDR3 length is 13 residues. Trimming cost V 4 bases and J 1 base, with 3 bases left between them. The germline V gene has CDR1 SGHNT and CDR2 YYREEE (reference sequence). CDR3 bases: TGTGCCAGCAGCCAATCTGGGGCCAACGTCCTGACTTTC. It codes for CASSQSGANVLTF. Supplemented by reference TRBV5-4 and TRBJ2-6, the full variable domain reads ETGVTQSPTHLIKTRGQQVTLRCSSQSGHNTVSWYQQALGQGPQFIFQYYREEENGRGNFPPRFSGLQFPNYSSELNVNALELDDSALYLCASSQSGANVLTFGAGSRLTVL.

CDR3 bases: TGTGCCAGCAGTGAAGGGACAGGGCACGAGCAGTACTTC. This gives the protein CASSEGTGHEQYF. This sequence joins TRBV2 and TRBJ2-7, with 8 bases identical to TRBD1. Per germline, CDR1 SNHLY and CDR2 FYNNEI. With V trimmed by 1 base and J by 5 bases, 1 base remained unmatched. The CDR3 is 13 residues long.